One and the same sample provided the 29 T cell receptor beta chains below, sequenced in a study of T cell responses to AZD1222 COVID-19 vaccine. Some clones are missing from TCRdb's copy, which holds only in-frame ones; the method was immunoSEQ multiplex PCR. Among about 140,000 clones listed, 70% to 90% were seen once. Sequencing used peripheral blood, obtained on day 0 of AZD1222 vaccination. The receptors were gathered from an adult in good health.

This chain joins TRBV27 and TRBJ2-2; 9 positions agree with TRBD2. Germline trimming cut 6 bases from V and 4 bases from J; bases unmatched to any gene: 9. CDR1 and CDR2 (germline): MNHEY, SMNVEV (reference sequence). CDR3 size: 16 residues. The CDR3 protein is CASRMTGTSITGELFF. In DNA, the CDR3 is TGTGCCAGCAGAATGACCGGGACTAGCATCACCGGGGAGCTGTTTTTT.

This clone was recorded once. V and J are TRBV6-5 and TRBJ2-5; D is perhaps TRBD2 (5 bases). With 6 bases removed from V and 4 bases from J, the gap between germline ends came to 12 bases. Germline V CDR1 and CDR2: MNHEY, SVGAGI. The CDR3 totals 13 residues. As DNA, the CDR3 is TGTGCCAGCAGCTTTCGAGGGAGAGAGACCCAGTACTTC. Translating it yields CASSFRGRETQYF.

The chain has TRBV12-3 or TRBV12-4 and TRBJ1-1; D remains unclear. With 6 bases removed from V and 3 bases from J, the gap between germline ends came to 5 bases. This CDR3 has 11 amino acids. The CDR3 protein is CASRKYTEAFF. The CDR3 DNA reads TGTGCCAGCAGAAAATACACTGAAGCTTTCTTT.

The chain has TRBV12-3 or TRBV12-4 and TRBJ2-1; D is uncertain. V lost 5 bases and J 6 bases, leaving 8 bases between the germline ends. The CDR3 consists of 12 residues. The CDR3 region is CASSAGFNEQFF. CDR3 coding DNA: TGTGCCAGCAGTGCCGGATTCAATGAGCAGTTCTTC.

The rearrangement uses TRBV5-1 and TRBJ2-3, with a weak D call TRBD2 (5 bases). The CDR3 runs to 14 residues. The germline V gene encodes CDR1 SGHRS and CDR2 YFSETQ. Trimming removed 5 bases at V and 3 bases at J, with 13 bases between. The CDR3 region is CASRPHPGTDTQYF. The CDR3 DNA reads TGCGCCAGCAGACCTCACCCGGGAACAGATACGCAGTATTTT. The full variable domain, with the rest looked up from reference TRBV5-1 and TRBJ2-3, is KAGVTQTPRYLIKTRGQQVTLSCSPISGHRSVSWYQQTPGQGLQFLFEYFSETQRNKGNFPGRFSGRQFSNSRSEMNVSTLELGDSALYLCASRPHPGTDTQYFGPGTRLTVL.

V is TRBV19 and J is TRBJ2-1, with TRBD2 matching over 9 bases. With V trimmed by 4 bases and J by 4 bases, 8 bases remained unmatched. This CDR3 region has 16 residues. The germline CDR1 and CDR2 sequences are LNHDA and SQIVND (reference sequence). This CDR3 is CASSTSGTSPYNEQFF. The CDR3 bases are TGTGCCAGTAGTACCTCCGGGACTAGCCCATACAATGAGCAGTTCTTC. The full variable domain, rest sourced from reference TRBV19 and TRBJ2-1, is DGGITQSPKYLFRKEGQNVTLSCEQNLNHDAMYWYRQDPGQGLRLIYYSQIVNDFQKGDIAEGYSVSREKKESFPLTVTSAQKNPTAFYLCASSTSGTSPYNEQFFGPGTRLTVL.

The rearrangement links TRBV9 to TRBJ1-3; D not certain. From germline, CDR1 is SGDLS and CDR2 YYNGEE. The CDR3 contains 13 residues. V was trimmed by 4 bases and J by 2 bases, leaving 7 bases between them. CDR3 loop: CASSPGTGNTIYF. CDR3 in DNA: TGTGCCAGCAGCCCTGGAACTGGAAACACCATATATTTT.

This clone has only one observation. This chain links TRBV25-1 with TRBJ1-1; perhaps TRBD1 as D (5 bases). The CDR3 is made up of 14 amino acids. The V end lost 4 bases, the J end lost 0 bases, and 9 bases lay between the germline ends. Germline V CDR1 and CDR2: MGHDK, SYGVNS. CDR3 residues: CASSADSVNTEAFF. CDR3 coding DNA: TGTGCCAGCAGTGCTGACAGCGTGAACACTGAAGCTTTCTTT.

The rearrangement uses TRBV14 and TRBJ2-1; 7 bases fit TRBD2. Trimming took 1 base from V and 2 from J; bases not matched to a gene: 2. The CDR3 spans 15 residues. The germline gives CDR1 SGHDN, CDR2 FVKESK. CDR3 protein: CASSQARGAYNEQFF. CDR3 nucleotides: TGTGCCAGCAGCCAAGCACGGGGGGCCTACAATGAGCAGTTCTTC.

The chain has TRBV19 and TRBJ1-5; D unclear. The CDR3 consists of 13 residues. Germline V CDR1 and CDR2: LNHDA, SQIVND (reference sequence). Trimming took 5 bases from V and 7 from J, leaving 12 bases between them. The CDR3 DNA reads as TGTGCCAGTAGTCTGGGATCGGAACAGCCCCAGCATTTT. Translation gives CASSLGSEQPQHF.

The chain carries TRBV13 and TRBJ1-5, with a weak D call TRBD1 (5 bases). Trimming left V 0 bases short and J 9 bases short, with 18 bases between. The germline V gene encodes CDR1 PRHDT and CDR2 FYEKMQ (reference sequence). This CDR3 has 16 amino acids. The DNA of the CDR3 is TGTGCCAGCAGCTTAGGTTTTGGACGGGGCTTTCGGCCCCAGCATTTT. It specifies CASSLGFGRGFRPQHF.

This chain uses TRBV5-5 with TRBJ1-2; D gene unclear. The CDR3 is made up of 14 amino acids. The V end lost 0 bases, the J end lost 8 bases, and 14 bases lay between the germline ends. Germline CDR1 is SGHKS and CDR2 is YYEKEE (reference sequence). CDR3 coding DNA: TGTGCCAGCAGCTTGGCCTCTCGACGGGAGGGCTACACCTTC. Amino acid sequence: CASSLASRREGYTF.

The CDR3: CASSRTLSYEQYF. The CDR3 nucleotides read TGTGCCAGCAGTCGAACTCTCAGCTACGAGCAGTACTTC. The chain couples TRBV27 to TRBJ2-7; D remains ambiguous. Germline V lookup: CDR1 MNHEY, CDR2 SMNVEV (reference sequence). This CDR3 contains 13 residues. The V gene lost 5 bases and the J gene lost 3 bases, with 11 bases spanning the gap.

This chain uses TRBV5-4 with TRBJ2-7; D could derive from TRBD1 or TRBD2 (5 bases each). The CDR3 runs 15 residues. Germline V lookup: CDR1 SGHNT, CDR2 YYREEE (reference sequence). Trimming shortened V by 0 bases and J by 6 bases, and 16 bases separated the two germline ends. This CDR3 is CASSLVRVGASEQYF. The CDR3 DNA reads as TGTGCCAGCAGCTTGGTCCGGGTCGGGGCTTCCGAGCAGTACTTC.

CDR3 loop: CASSLGGLSNQPQHF. CDR3 coding DNA: TGTGCCAGCAGCTTAGGTGGGCTGAGCAATCAGCCCCAGCATTTT. This sequence joins TRBV11-2 and TRBJ1-5; D unclear. The CDR3 length is 15 residues. V lost 1 base and J 1 base, leaving 8 bases between the germline ends. Germline loops: CDR1 SGHAT, CDR2 FQNNGV.

This chain connects TRBV4-2 to TRBJ2-1, with D possibly TRBD2 on 5 matching bases. The CDR3 length is 16 residues. V lost 1 base and J lost 7, with 17 bases in between. Germline assignment: CDR1 LGHNA and CDR2 YNFKEQ. The CDR3 DNA is TGTGCCAGCAGCCAAGCTTCCGAACCCCCGGGGAATGAGCAGTTCTTC. It encodes CASSQASEPPGNEQFF.

The rearrangement uses TRBV7-9 and TRBJ2-7; D is undetermined. Germline CDR1 reads SEHNR; CDR2 reads FQNEAQ (reference sequence). The CDR3 contains 12 residues. V dropped 1 base and J dropped 1 base, with 2 bases sitting between them. CDR3 bases: TGTGCCAGCAGCTTAGTTTCCTACGAGCAGTACTTC. It is translated as CASSLVSYEQYF. The full variable domain, completed using reference TRBV7-9 and TRBJ2-7, is DTGVSQNPRHKITKRGQNVTFRCDPISEHNRLYWYRQTLGQGPEFLTYFQNEAQLEKSRLLSDRFSAERPKGSFSTLEIQRTEQGDSAMYLCASSLVSYEQYFGPGTRLTVT.

J is TRBJ2-7 and V is TRBV19; D is ambiguous. The CDR3 consists of 13 residues. Germline CDR1 reads LNHDA; CDR2 reads SQIVND (reference sequence). Trimming took 5 bases from V and 3 from J, leaving 11 bases between them. The CDR3 region is CASSAAALYEQYF. As DNA, the CDR3 is TGTGCCAGTAGTGCTGCGGCCCTCTACGAGCAGTACTTC.

V gene TRBV3-1 (or the pseudogene TRBV3-2) combines with J gene TRBJ1-3, with 9 bases identical to TRBD1. This CDR3 has 17 amino acids. CDR1 and CDR2 (germline): LGHDT, YNNKEL (reference sequence). V shed 4 bases and J 0 bases; nucleotides not matched to a gene: 7. Written as DNA, the CDR3 is TGTGCCAGCAGCCTTCATCCGGGACAGGGCTCTGGAAACACCATATATTTT. Encoded protein: CASSLHPGQGSGNTIYF.

This clone came up once. The chain couples TRBV5-6 to TRBJ2-3, with D possibly being TRBD1 (6 bases). Looked up from germline, CDR1 is SGHDT and CDR2 is YYEEEE. CDR3 length equals 14 residues. The CDR3 DNA reads TGTGCTACCTCGTGGGCAGGGGATACAGATACGCAGTATTTT. Amino acid sequence: CATSWAGDTDTQYF.

This clone was counted only a few times. V usage is TRBV19 and J usage is TRBJ2-7; D may be TRBD1 (5 bases). The CDR3 has 13 residues. Trimming left V 1 base short and J 3 bases short, with 7 bases between. CDR1 and CDR2 from the germline V gene are LNHDA and SQIVND (reference sequence). CDR3 DNA: TGTGCCAGTAGTATAGGGGGCGGCTACGAGCAGTACTTC. Protein sequence: CASSIGGGYEQYF.

In this sample, this clone turned up once. The chain uses TRBV19 and TRBJ1-2, with D maybe TRBD1 (5 bases). The CDR3 loop spans 13 amino acids. Germline CDR1 and CDR2: LNHDA and SQIVND (reference sequence). V was pared by 7 bases and J by 2 bases, with 11 bases between. The CDR3 DNA follows: TGTGCCAGTACCCCCTCAGGGAACTATGGCTACACCTTC. This encodes CASTPSGNYGYTF.

The gene calls are TRBV2 and TRBJ1-5; D unclear. The V and J ends lost 6 bases and 6 bases respectively, with 9 bases between them. Germline CDR1 SNHLY, CDR2 FYNNEI. CDR3 length: 12 amino acids. The CDR3 DNA follows: TGTGCCAGCAGGGCCGACGGTCAGCCCCAGCATTTT. Encoded protein: CASRADGQPQHF.

The chain combines TRBV3-1 (or the pseudogene TRBV3-2) with TRBJ2-1, with 8 bases identical to TRBD1. The CDR3 has 14 residues. The germline CDR1 and CDR2 sequences are LGHDT and YNNKEL (reference sequence). The V segment lost 4 bases and the J segment 4 bases; nucleotides outside the gene matches: 3. CDR3 region: CASSRGTGYNEQFF. The CDR3 DNA sequence: TGTGCCAGCAGCCGCGGGACAGGATACAATGAGCAGTTCTTC.

This clone was seen just once. The genes are TRBV27 and TRBJ2-1; 8 bases align to TRBD1. The CDR3 runs to 16 residues. Germline V CDR1 and CDR2: MNHEY, SMNVEV (reference sequence). Trimming took 2 bases from V and 4 from J; bases not matched to a gene: 7. The CDR3 DNA reads TGTGCCAGCAGTTTACCCAACAGGGGGAAATACAATGAGCAGTTCTTC. Its translation is CASSLPNRGKYNEQFF.

This clone showed up just once. This chain uses TRBV2 with TRBJ2-7; 9 positions agree with TRBD2. J was trimmed by 2 bases and V by 2 bases; bases with no gene match: 7. The CDR3 sequence is 16 residues long. Looked up from germline, CDR1 is SNHLY and CDR2 is FYNNEI. The CDR3 loop is CASSELGGGAPYEQYF. The CDR3 nucleotides are TGTGCCAGCAGTGAACTCGGCGGGGGGGCCCCCTACGAGCAGTACTTC.

V and J are TRBV3-1 (or the pseudogene TRBV3-2) and TRBJ1-5, with D unresolved. The CDR3 length is 14 residues. V shed 4 bases and J shed 4 bases, with 11 bases lying between them. The germline V gene encodes CDR1 LGHDT and CDR2 YNNKEL (reference sequence). The CDR3 DNA follows: TGTGCCAGCAGCCCAGGAGTTACGAATCAGCCCCAGCATTTT. Its translation: CASSPGVTNQPQHF.

The chain combines TRBV7-9 with TRBJ2-1; 9 nucleotides line up with TRBD2. V lost 5 bases, J lost 4 bases, and 9 bases stayed unmatched. The CDR3 loop spans 16 amino acids. CDR1 SEHNR and CDR2 FQNEAQ come from the germline V gene (reference sequence). The CDR3 here is CASSLRTSARYNEQFF. The CDR3 DNA reads as TGTGCCAGCAGCCTGCGGACTAGCGCGAGGTACAATGAGCAGTTCTTC. Complete variable domain (other parts from reference TRBV7-9 and TRBJ2-1): DTGVSQNPRHKITKRGQNVTFRCDPISEHNRLYWYRQTLGQGPEFLTYFQNEAQLEKSRLLSDRFSAERPKGSFSTLEIQRTEQGDSAMYLCASSLRTSARYNEQFFGPGTRLTVL.

The CDR3 nucleotides read TGCGCCAGCAGTGACGTGGGGGCTCAGCCCCAGCATTTT. Translated, it gives CASSDVGAQPQHF. This chain joins TRBV10-2 and TRBJ1-5; D is perhaps TRBD1 (6 bases). CDR3 size: 13 residues. Germline loops: CDR1 WSHSY, CDR2 SAAADI. The ends were cut back, 3 bases at V and 6 bases at J, with 9 bases in the middle.